This TCR beta chain came from a study of radiation and T cells in renal cell carcinoma. Study-wide results and caveats: In blood, top tumor clones expanded by 2 weeks, shrinking by 4. Baseline intratumoral clonotype presence is unknown without pretreatment biopsies.

Specified time point: blood 2 weeks post-SBRT. The treatment here: 15 Gy SBRT to primary tumor, nephrectomy 4 weeks later. Radiation-treated patients gave blood at baseline, week 2 and week 4. This clone was seen only once. Its antigen is unknown. The length of the CDR3 is 15 residues. V dropped 0 bases and J dropped 1 base, with 7 bases sitting between them. Germline CDR1 is SGHNT and CDR2 is YYREEE (reference sequence). Sequenced by immunoSEQ multiplex PCR; TCRdb stores in-frame clones only, minus some. The sample shows 120,000 or so clones, 81% of them seen only once. The sequence came from a middle-aged man with renal cell carcinoma. The gene calls are TRBV5-4 and TRBJ2-2; D remains ambiguous. Here the sequenced sample was blood, taken from a patient whose treatment included radiotherapy and nephrectomy. The CDR3 sequence is CASSLAGMNTGELFF. Here the CDR3 DNA reads TGTGCCAGCAGCTTGGCCGGTATGAACACCGGGGAGCTGTTTTTT.